A single sample gave rise to the 2 T cell receptor beta chains below, sequenced in a study of a mutant IDH1 vaccine in newly diagnosed glioma (dated by TCRdb to about 2021). The library relied on the immunoSEQ multiplex PCR assay. TCRdb provides this immuneACCESS table in a form limited to in-frame rearrangements. Some clones are lacking; in checked studies, under half of them reflect an unresolved V gene, and why the rest are absent is not known. This sample comprises around 56,000 clones, 82% of them detected only once. The leading ten clones occupy 3.1% of the sample. Their specific antigens are unknown. This specimen's time point label, interpreted: week 5, during vaccination. Each vaccine dose, consisting of 300 ug of a 20-mer mutant IDH1 peptide in Montanide, was administered subcutaneously with topical imiquimod. The sample consisted of PBMCs, taken from a glioma patient whose treatment included an IDH1 peptide vaccine. The origin of the receptors is a woman aged 18-30 years with glioma. Some clones in this sample may be carry-over from other donors' samples.

The chain has TRBV2 and TRBJ2-3; 11 bases line up with TRBD2. CDR1 SNHLY and CDR2 FYNNEI come from the germline V gene. The CDR3 has 14 amino acids. V lost 11 bases and J lost 5; bases outside the gene matches: 9. The chain's CDR3 is CAGIAGGLGDTQYF. For the CDR3, the DNA is TGTGCCGGGATAGCGGGGGGGCTTGGAGATACGCAGTATTTT.

The J gene is TRBJ1-1, the V gene TRBV7-9; D not resolved. The V gene's germline CDR1 is SEHNR and CDR2 FQNEAQ (reference sequence). This CDR3 has 16 residues. Between the trimmed V and J ends, which lost 7 bases and 2 bases, there was a span of 20 bases. In nucleotides, the CDR3 is TGTGCCAGCATTCAAGCCTCGGACGGTATAAACACTGAAGCTTTCTTT. This codes for CASIQASDGINTEAFF. The full variable domain, its missing parts supplied by reference TRBV7-9 and TRBJ1-1, is DTGVSQNPRHKITKRGQNVTFRCDPISEHNRLYWYRQTLGQGPEFLTYFQNEAQLEKSRLLSDRFSAERPKGSFSTLEIQRTEQGDSAMYLCASIQASDGINTEAFFGQGTRLTVV.